This T cell receptor (beta chain) was found in a study of identical twins. Study findings and constraints: Shared out-of-frame alpha sequences (those common to twins) showed excess low generation probability.

One entry per CDR3 protein results from TCRdb running MiXCR on the 5' RACE reads. The data hold 1.5 million to 2 million distinct CDR3 sequences, with under 35% observed a single time. In its sample, this clonotype was seen a few times. Its matching antigen is unknown. No donor was unhealthy or non-Caucasian. This TCR derives from a newborn girl in good health. Input material: cord blood.

DNA for the CDR3: TGTGCCAGCAGTTTTCGGCAGGGCTCCTACAATGAGCAGTTCTTC. It is translated as CASSFRQGSYNEQFF. The J gene is TRBJ2-1, the V gene TRBV28; D perhaps matches TRBD1 (5 bases). The germline V and J ends were trimmed by 3 bases and 0 bases, with 9 bases remaining between them. There are 15 residues in the CDR3. Looked up from germline, CDR1 is MDHEN and CDR2 is SYDVKM. Looking up the rest from reference TRBV28 and TRBJ2-1 gives the full variable domain: DVKVTQSSRYLVKRTGEKVFLECVQDMDHENMFWYRQDPGLGLRLIYFSYDVKMKEKGDIPEGYSVSREKKERFSLILESASTNQTSMYLCASSFRQGSYNEQFFGPGTRLTVL.